One sample yielded the 27 T cell receptor beta chains listed below, sequenced in a study of blood T cell repertoires in COVID-19. The protocol was immunoSEQ multiplex PCR, while the TCRdb copy is restricted to in-frame clones and leaves out a portion. The sample has roughly 120,000 clones, roughly 80% seen once; the top ten hold 6%. Sequences were obtained from peripheral blood. These receptors were obtained from a man of 80 years or more with COVID-19, enrolled during active disease.

The rearrangement links TRBV7-2 to TRBJ2-1; TRBD2 agrees at 9 bases. V gave up 1 base and J gave up 7 bases; unmatched junction bases: 8. The CDR3 sequence is 16 residues long. Germline V gene lookup returns CDR1 SGHTA and CDR2 FQGNSA. CDR3 coding DNA: TGTGCCAGCAGCTTAGTCGTAGCGGGAGTGGGGAATGAGCAGTTCTTC. This sequence encodes CASSLVVAGVGNEQFF.

The rearrangement uses TRBV3-1 (or the pseudogene TRBV3-2) and TRBJ2-1; D might be TRBD1 (5 bases). The V end lost 4 bases, the J end lost 8 bases, and 15 bases lay between the germline ends. Germline lookup yields CDR1 LGHDT and CDR2 YNNKEL (reference sequence). CDR3 length: 14 residues. The CDR3 spells CASSPQALGDEQFF. The CDR3 nucleotides are TGTGCCAGCAGCCCACAGGCCTTAGGGGATGAGCAGTTCTTC.

The V gene is TRBV5-6, the J gene TRBJ2-3, with D maybe TRBD1 (5 bases). CDR3 size: 16 residues. Germline V CDR1 and CDR2: SGHDT, YYEEEE. V was shortened by 3 bases and J by 6 bases, with 20 bases between the two germline ends. The CDR3 protein is CASSSPRLGPRDTQYF. The CDR3 DNA follows: TGTGCCAGCAGCTCACCAAGATTGGGGCCGCGGGATACGCAGTATTTT.

V gene TRBV13 combines with J gene TRBJ2-3; D is unclear. The CDR3 is made up of 17 amino acids. Germline loops: CDR1 PRHDT, CDR2 FYEKMQ (reference sequence). V dropped 5 bases and J dropped 2 bases, with 20 bases sitting between them. CDR3 coding DNA: TGTGCCAGCAGCCACTACCGGAAGGATTTTTTCACAGATACGCAGTATTTT. As protein: CASSHYRKDFFTDTQYF.

The chain employs TRBV27 and TRBJ2-2, with 9 bases aligning to TRBD1. Trimming removed 1 base from V and 1 base from J; junction bases left unmatched: 4. The CDR3 is made up of 17 amino acids. Looked up from germline, CDR1 is MNHEY and CDR2 is SMNVEV (reference sequence). This CDR3 reads CASSLWTGALNTGELFF. CDR3 sequence (DNA): TGTGCCAGCAGTTTATGGACAGGGGCGCTGAACACCGGGGAGCTGTTTTTT.

A few counts support this clone. The CDR3 is CASTRTSGARWGETQYF. CDR3 DNA: TGTGCCAGTACGAGGACTAGCGGGGCGAGGTGGGGCGAGACCCAGTACTTC. The gene calls are TRBV27 and TRBJ2-5; 12 bases fit TRBD2. CDR1 and CDR2 (germline): MNHEY, SMNVEV (reference sequence). CDR3 length equals 17 residues. Germline trimming cut 9 bases from V and 5 bases from J; bases unmatched to any gene: 16.

This chain connects TRBV7-2 to TRBJ2-5, with TRBD1 matching over 9 bases. The V and J ends lost 2 bases and 5 bases, in that order; junction bases with no gene match: 6. This CDR3 comprises 15 residues. Germline CDR1 and CDR2: SGHTA and FQGNSA. CDR3 in amino acids: CASSLLTGGSETQYF. The CDR3 DNA reads as TGTGCCAGCAGCTTATTGACAGGGGGATCGGAGACCCAGTACTTC. The variable domain in full, completed from reference TRBV7-2 and TRBJ2-5, reads GAGVSQSPSNKVTEKGKDVELRCDPISGHTALYWYRQSLGQGLEFLIYFQGNSAPDKSGLPSDRFSAERTGGSVSTLTIQRTQQEDSAVYLCASSLLTGGSETQYFGPGTRLLVL.

The chain is built from TRBV3-1 (or the pseudogene TRBV3-2) and TRBJ1-2, with D possibly TRBD1 on 6 matching bases. Trimming shortened V by 4 bases and J by 4 bases, and 19 bases separated the two germline ends. The germline gives CDR1 LGHDT, CDR2 YNNKEL (reference sequence). The CDR3 length is 16 residues. The CDR3 loop is CASSPQFRDIIYGYTF. For the CDR3, the DNA is TGTGCCAGCAGCCCCCAATTCCGGGACATAATCTATGGCTACACCTTC.

The chain has TRBV30 and TRBJ2-4, with D possibly matching TRBD2 (5 bases). The germline CDR1 and CDR2 sequences are GTSNPN and SVGIG (reference sequence). Trimming stripped 0 bases from V and 2 bases from J, with 14 bases between. There are 16 residues in the CDR3. The CDR3: CAWSVPEGVTKNIQYF. CDR3 bases: TGTGCCTGGAGTGTACCCGAGGGAGTGACCAAAAACATTCAGTACTTC.

V is TRBV4-2 and J is TRBJ1-5; TRBD1 matches at 7 bases. CDR3 size: 17 residues. The V gene's germline CDR1 is LGHNA and CDR2 YNFKEQ. Losses at the gene ends were 0 bases for V and 0 bases for J; bases not matched to a gene: 5. The CDR3 here is CASSQDPGQASNQPQHF. As DNA, the CDR3 is TGTGCCAGCAGCCAAGACCCCGGACAGGCTAGCAATCAGCCCCAGCATTTT.

In this sample, this clone turned up a few times. This rearrangement joins TRBV6-1 to TRBJ2-7; TRBD1 aligns across 10 bases. Germline V gene lookup returns CDR1 MNHNS and CDR2 SASEGT. V trimming: 2 bases; J trimming: 6 bases; junction bases outside the gene matches: 7. The CDR3 runs 15 residues. The DNA of the CDR3 is TGTGCCAGCAGTGAATTTCTGACAGGGGGCTTCGAGCAGTACTTC. Translating gives CASSEFLTGGFEQYF.

The chain has TRBV6-5 and TRBJ1-6; the match to TRBD1 covers 9 bases. The J segment lost 9 bases and the V segment lost 5 bases, leaving 8 bases of the junction unmatched. Germline CDR1 reads MNHEY; CDR2 reads SVGAGI. The length of the CDR3 is 15 residues. The DNA of the CDR3 is TGTGCCAGCAGTCTACAGGGGGCGACGAGTTCACCCCTCCACTTT. Translated, it gives CASSLQGATSSPLHF.

This clone was seen only once. Here the CDR3 reads CASSQDFQGTFNEQYF. In nucleotides, the CDR3 is TGCGCCAGCAGCCAAGACTTCCAGGGAACATTTAACGAGCAGTACTTC. The chain links TRBV4-3 to TRBJ2-7, with D possibly being TRBD1 (5 bases). V dropped 0 bases and J dropped 5 bases, with 17 bases sitting between them. Germline CDR1 is LGHNA and CDR2 is YSLEER. The CDR3 has 16 amino acids.

The gene calls are TRBV4-2 and TRBJ1-4; D is ambiguous. Trimming pared 6 bases from V and 4 bases from J, leaving 15 bases between. From germline, CDR1 is LGHNA and CDR2 YNFKEQ. The CDR3 covers 15 residues. The CDR3 DNA is TGTGCCAGCAGACCCGCCGAGGCCCATAATGAAAAACTGTTTTTT. It codes for CASRPAEAHNEKLFF.

This sequence joins TRBV27 and TRBJ1-3; D is unclear. Per germline, CDR1 MNHEY and CDR2 SMNVEV (reference sequence). V lost 5 bases, J lost 1 base, and 6 bases lay in between. This CDR3 is 13 amino acids long. CDR3 amino acids: CASSPLSGNTIYF. CDR3 sequence (DNA): TGTGCCAGCAGTCCCCTGTCTGGAAACACCATATATTTT.

The chain combines TRBV6-1 with TRBJ2-2; tentative D call: TRBD2 (5 bases). CDR3 size: 16 residues. Deletions cut 1 base from V and 8 bases from J, with 17 bases between. Germline CDR1 MNHNS, CDR2 SASEGT. CDR3 nucleotides: TGTGCCAGCAGTGAAGGAGGGCTCGGGAATACAGGGGAGCTGTTTTTT. Encoded protein: CASSEGGLGNTGELFF.

V usage is TRBV7-2 and J usage is TRBJ1-2, with D hard to call. This CDR3 is 15 amino acids long. Trimming shortened V by 1 base and J by 0 bases, and 9 bases separated the two germline ends. CDR1 and CDR2 from the germline V gene are SGHTA and FQGNSA. The CDR3 DNA is TGTGCCAGCAGCTTAGGTCCCCTTCCTAACTATGGCTACACCTTC. It specifies CASSLGPLPNYGYTF.

CDR3 sequence reads: CASSSGGRALDEQFF. The CDR3 nucleotides read TGTGCCAGCAGCTCTGGGGGCAGGGCCCTGGATGAGCAGTTCTTC. V gene TRBV11-3 combines with J gene TRBJ2-1, with a tentative D call TRBD1 (6 bases). The CDR3 sequence is 15 residues long. From germline, CDR1 is SGHNT and CDR2 YENEEA. V lost 4 bases and J 8 bases, leaving 18 bases between the germline ends.

The CDR3 reads CALDRGGEKLFF. CDR3 DNA sequence: TGTGCCTTGGACAGGGGAGGGGAAAAACTGTTTTTT. The rearrangement joins TRBV30 to TRBJ1-4; 9 bases are a match to TRBD1. The CDR3 runs 12 residues. Trimming cost V 7 bases and J 8 bases; bases outside gene matches: 5. Germline V gene lookup returns CDR1 GTSNPN and CDR2 SVGIG (reference sequence). The full variable domain, in which reference TRBV30 and TRBJ1-4 provide the parts outside the CDR3, is SQTIHQWPATLVQPVGSPLSLECTVEGTSNPNLYWYRQAAGRGLQLLFYSVGIGQISSEVPQNLSASRPQDRQFILSSKKLLLSDSGFYLCALDRGGEKLFFGSGTQLSVL.

This chain connects TRBV18 to TRBJ2-3; perhaps TRBD1 as D (6 bases). V dropped 2 bases and J dropped 3 bases, with 12 bases sitting between them. Germline lookup yields CDR1 KGHSH and CDR2 LQKENI. The CDR3 consists of 15 residues. The CDR3 is CASSPAQGLTDTQYF. CDR3 coding DNA: TGTGCCAGCTCACCAGCTCAGGGGTTGACAGATACGCAGTATTTT.

The chain uses TRBV28 and TRBJ1-1; D unresolved. Trimming removed 5 bases from V and 5 bases from J, with 12 bases in between. The CDR3 loop spans 13 amino acids. The germline gives CDR1 MDHEN, CDR2 SYDVKM. In DNA form, the CDR3 reads TGTGCCAGCAGTCTCATGTTTGAGACTGAAGCTTTCTTT. The encoded protein is CASSLMFETEAFF.

This clone was observed a few times. The chain recombines TRBV5-6 with TRBJ2-7; perhaps TRBD2 as D (6 bases). The V gene lost 1 base and the J gene lost 5 bases, with 25 bases spanning the gap. The length of the CDR3 is 18 residues. Germline assignment: CDR1 SGHDT and CDR2 YYEEEE. Written as DNA, the CDR3 is TGTGCCAGCAGCTTGAGCGCGGCGGGTTGGTCGGGAGATAACGAGCAGTACTTC. It codes for CASSLSAAGWSGDNEQYF. The whole variable domain, filled in from reference TRBV5-6 and TRBJ2-7, reads DAGVTQSPTHLIKTRGQQVTLRCSPKSGHDTVSWYQQALGQGPQFIFQYYEEEERQRGNFPDRFSGHQFPNYSSELNVNALLLGDSALYLCASSLSAAGWSGDNEQYFGPGTRLTVT.

In the case of this clone: Other nucleotide sequences in the sample specify the same CDR3. The rearrangement links TRBV9 to TRBJ1-5; no firm D call. CDR3 length: 15 amino acids. V shed 3 bases and J shed 1 base, with 11 bases lying between them. The germline CDR1 and CDR2 sequences are SGDLS and YYNGEE. The CDR3 DNA follows: TGTGCCAGCAGCGGAGGGCCTGGGAGCAATCAGCCCCAGCATTTT. This gives the protein CASSGGPGSNQPQHF. Filled out from reference TRBV9 and TRBJ1-5, the complete variable domain reads DSGVTQTPKHLITATGQRVTLRCSPRSGDLSVYWYQQSLDQGLQFLIQYYNGEERAKGNILERFSAQQFPDLHSELNLSSLELGDSALYFCASSGGPGSNQPQHFGDGTRLSIL.

The gene calls are TRBV10-3 and TRBJ1-1; possible D gene TRBD1, 5 bases. V was clipped by 4 bases and J by 3 bases, with 15 bases between them. Germline assignment: CDR1 ENHRY and CDR2 SYGVKD. This CDR3 spans 15 amino acids. The CDR3 nucleotides are TGTGCCATCAGTGTCGGAAATAGGGGTGACACTGAAGCTTTCTTT. Its translation: CAISVGNRGDTEAFF.

CDR3 nucleotide sequence: TGTGCCAGCAGCTTAGAGGCGCGGGGCTGGGGCACCACAGATACGCAGTATTTT. Its protein is CASSLEARGWGTTDTQYF. The chain uses TRBV7-8 and TRBJ2-3; the D gene is possibly TRBD2 (6 bases). Germline V lookup: CDR1 SGHVS, CDR2 FQNEAQ. Deletions cut 1 base from V and 2 bases from J, with 19 bases between. The CDR3 consists of 18 residues.

This clone was seen a handful of times. V usage is TRBV4-1 and J usage is TRBJ1-2; 9 nucleotides line up with TRBD1. CDR1 MGHRA and CDR2 YSYEKL come from the germline V gene. The CDR3 is 16 amino acids. The J segment lost 8 bases and the V segment lost 3 bases, leaving 13 bases of the junction unmatched. CDR3: CASSHTGQQGARGYTF. For the CDR3, the DNA is TGCGCCAGCAGCCATACCGGCCAACAGGGGGCTCGAGGCTACACCTTC.

The rearrangement uses TRBV7-6 and TRBJ2-7; 7 bases are shared with TRBD2. Losses at the gene ends were 2 bases for V and 2 bases for J; bases not matched to a gene: 9. Germline lookup yields CDR1 SGHVS and CDR2 FNYEAQ. This CDR3 contains 16 residues. The CDR3: CASSLTPLGRAYEQYF. The DNA for the CDR3 is TGTGCCAGCAGCTTAACCCCCCTGGGGAGGGCCTACGAGCAGTACTTC.